This is a list of T cell receptor beta chains from one sample in a study of blood T cell repertoires in COVID-19. Assay: immunoSEQ multiplex PCR; the TCRdb copy retains only in-frame clones and omits some. Found here are hundreds of thousands of clones, about 88% of them singletons; the top ten hold 2.5% to 3%. The sample consisted of PBMCs or T cells enriched from blood (not recorded which). Source of these receptors: a woman in her fifties or sixties who had recovered from COVID-19. The CDR3 runs from the conserved cysteine through the conserved F or W. D genes are given only for firm matches. The size field is filled for only some rows; it gives once, few, many or a size class.

D gene	V gene	J gene	clone size	CDR3 DNA	CDR3 protein
TRBD1	TRBV5-6	TRBJ2-7	-	TGTGCCAGCAGCTTTTCAGGGGGCAGCGACGAGCAGTACTTC	CASSFSGGSDEQYF
-	TRBV6-6	TRBJ2-7	-	TGTGCCAGCAGCCTACCCACCACGACATCCTACGAGCAGTACTTC	CASSLPTTTSYEQYF
TRBD1	TRBV10-1	TRBJ2-2	few	TGCGCCACCTCCATGCGATCAGGGGGCGCGAACACCGGGGAGCTGTTTTTT	CATSMRSGGANTGELFF
-	TRBV19	TRBJ2-4	-	TGTGCCAGTAGTATTTTAGCTGGCGGGAATTCCAAAAACATTCAGTACTTC	CASSILAGGNSKNIQYF
TRBD1	TRBV7-9	TRBJ1-1	-	TGTGCCAGCAGCTCGAGAACAGGGGAGAGCACTGAAGCTTTCTTT	CASSSRTGESTEAFF
TRBD2	TRBV7-2	TRBJ2-7	-	TGTGCCAGCAGCTTAGGGGGTAGCGGGAGTTCCTACGAGCAGTACTTC	CASSLGGSGSSYEQYF
-	TRBV2	TRBJ1-2	-	TGTGCCAGCAGTCCACGGACAGCTCTCTATGGCTACACCTTC	CASSPRTALYGYTF
-	TRBV18	TRBJ2-1	-	TGTGCCAGCTCAACGACAGCGAGCTCCTACAATGAGCAGTTCTTC	CASSTTASSYNEQFF
TRBD2	TRBV7-3	TRBJ2-5	-	TGTGCCAGCAGCTTGACTAGCGGGAGAGAGACCCAGTACTTC	CASSLTSGRETQYF
TRBD1	TRBV18	TRBJ2-2	-	TGTGCCAGCTCACCGCGGTGGAGGCAGGGGGCTAACACCGGGGAGCTGTTTTTT	CASSPRWRQGANTGELFF
TRBD1	TRBV6-5	TRBJ1-5	once	TGTGCCAGCAGTTTGGGGACAGGGGGCTCTCAGCCCCAGCATTTT	CASSLGTGGSQPQHF
TRBD1	TRBV25-1	TRBJ2-7	-	TGTGCCAGCTTAAGGTGGCAGGGGGACCACGAGCAGTACTTC	CASLRWQGDHEQYF
-	TRBV7-9	TRBJ2-1	-	TGTGCCAGCAGCCATCGGTTGGACAAAATGCTCAATGAGCAGTTCTTC	CASSHRLDKMLNEQFF
TRBD2	TRBV9	TRBJ2-1	-	TGTGCCAGCAGCGTAGCGGGAGGACCCAATGAGCAGTTCTTC	CASSVAGGPNEQFF
TRBD1	TRBV12-3/TRBV12-4	TRBJ2-1	-	TGTGCCAGCAGCTGGGACAGGGGCAATGAGCAGTTCTTC	CASSWDRGNEQFF
-	TRBV4-2	TRBJ1-3	-	TGTGCCAGCAGCCACAACAGGCCTACTGGAAACACCATATATTTT	CASSHNRPTGNTIYF
TRBD1	TRBV2	TRBJ1-6	-	TGTGCCAGCAGAACGACAGGGGGCAATTCACCCCTCCACTTT	CASRTTGGNSPLHF
-	TRBV6-1	TRBJ1-5	-	TGTGCCAGCAGTGAAGCACGTTTCGGGACAAATAATCAGCCCCAGCATTTT	CASSEARFGTNNQPQHF
TRBD2	TRBV7-9	TRBJ2-3	-	TGTGCCAGCAGCTTAGGACTAGCAGCTACTAGCACAGATACGCAGTATTTT	CASSLGLAATSTDTQYF
-	TRBV18	TRBJ2-3	-	TGTGCCAGCTCACGGTGGGACTCCAACACAGATACGCAGTATTTT	CASSRWDSNTDTQYF
TRBD1	TRBV18	TRBJ2-2	-	TGTGCCAGCTCACCATCTGACAGGGGGACCGGGGAGCTGTTTTTT	CASSPSDRGTGELFF
TRBD2	TRBV5-6	TRBJ2-1	once	TGTGCCAGCAGCGCAGGGACTAGCGGGGGACTCGAGCAGTTCTTC	CASSAGTSGGLEQFF
-	TRBV27	TRBJ1-6	-	TGTGCCAGCGGGGGGAATAATTCACCCCTCCACTTT	CASGGNNSPLHF
-	TRBV9	TRBJ2-1	-	TGTGCCAGCAGCGTTGGTTTGCCTAGAGGCAATGAGCAGTTCTTC	CASSVGLPRGNEQFF
-	TRBV7-2	TRBJ1-2	few	TGTGCCAGCAGCCCAGGACAGTTCTATGGCTACACCTTC	CASSPGQFYGYTF
TRBD2	TRBV5-6	TRBJ2-1	-	TGTGCCAGCAGCTTGGTAGCGGGAGGCGCCAATGAGCAGTTCTTC	CASSLVAGGANEQFF
TRBD2	TRBV4-3	TRBJ2-3	-	TGCGCCAGCAGCCCGGGACTAGCGAAGGGGGATACGCAGTATTTT	CASSPGLAKGDTQYF
-	TRBV28	TRBJ1-1	once	TGTGCCAGCAGGCAGGGTTACACTGAAGCTTTCTTT	CASRQGYTEAFF
TRBD2	TRBV14	TRBJ2-3	-	TGTGCCAGCAGCCGGACTAGCGGGAGCACAGATACGCAGTATTTT	CASSRTSGSTDTQYF
-	TRBV28	TRBJ1-1	-	TGTGCCAGCAGTTTCCCGGGGGGTTTTACTGAAGCTTTCTTT	CASSFPGGFTEAFF
TRBD2	TRBV28	TRBJ2-3	-	TGTGCCAGCAGGGAGGGTTCGGGAGGGACAGATACGCAGTATTTT	CASREGSGGTDTQYF
-	TRBV14	TRBJ1-6	-	TGTGCCAGCAGCCCCAGGGGAAATGGAGGCAATTCACCCCTCCACTTT	CASSPRGNGGNSPLHF
TRBD2	TRBV5-1	TRBJ2-1	-	TGCGCCAGCAGCGCCGCGGGAGAATCCTACAATGAGCAGTTCTTC	CASSAAGESYNEQFF
TRBD1	TRBV7-2	TRBJ2-2	-	TGTGCCAGCAGCCTGCGAACAGGGGGCTCCGGGGAGCTGTTTTTT	CASSLRTGGSGELFF
TRBD2	TRBV7-3	TRBJ2-2	-	TGTGCCAGCAGCTTAACACCGGGAGGGCCCGGGGAGCTGTTTTTT	CASSLTPGGPGELFF
TRBD1	TRBV19	TRBJ1-4	-	TGTGCCAGTAGTCGTGGAAGACAGGGCCATGAAAAACTGTTTTTT	CASSRGRQGHEKLFF
TRBD2	TRBV5-1	TRBJ2-1	-	TGCGCCAGCAGCCCGGTGGCGGGAGGGAATGAGCAGTTCTTC	CASSPVAGGNEQFF
TRBD1	TRBV9	TRBJ1-1	-	TGTGCCAGCAGCGCCGCCCCGGGACAGGGGGCTGAAGCTTTCTTT	CASSAAPGQGAEAFF
TRBD1	TRBV27	TRBJ1-2	-	TGTGCCAGCAGTCCGGACAGGGGATCGTCTAACTATGGCTACACCTTC	CASSPDRGSSNYGYTF
TRBD1	TRBV19	TRBJ1-4	-	TGTGCCAGTAGCTTCAGGGGGAGGCGTGAAAAACTGTTTTTT	CASSFRGRREKLFF
TRBD1	TRBV19	TRBJ2-7	-	TGTGCCAGTAGTATAAGAGGGGGCCCCTACGAGCAGTACTTC	CASSIRGGPYEQYF
TRBD1	TRBV19	TRBJ2-7	-	TGTGCCAGTAGTATCGCCGGGACAGGGATCTACGAGCAGTACTTC	CASSIAGTGIYEQYF
-	TRBV7-2	TRBJ1-5	-	TGTGCCAGCAGGGAGGGTTGGGGTCAGCCCCAGCATTTT	CASREGWGQPQHF
-	TRBV28	TRBJ1-4	-	TGTGCCAGCAAGGTTGGGGCAGCGAGTAATGAAAAACTGTTTTTT	CASKVGAASNEKLFF
TRBD1	TRBV7-8	TRBJ1-1	-	TGTGCCAGCAGCTTACTCGAGGGGGCGACGAACACTGAAGCTTTCTTT	CASSLLEGATNTEAFF
TRBD2	TRBV5-1	TRBJ2-7	once	TGCGCCAGCAGCTTGGCTCCGGGAGGGAACTACGAGCAGTACTTC	CASSLAPGGNYEQYF
-	TRBV28	TRBJ1-3	-	TGTGCAAGCCGGGGGGCTGGAAACACCATATATTTT	CASRGAGNTIYF
-	TRBV11-3	TRBJ1-3	-	TGTGCCAGCAGCTCCGGTTCTGGAAACACCATATATTTT	CASSSGSGNTIYF